These T cell receptor beta chains were read from a single sample in a study of T cell changes during pregnancy in multiple sclerosis. TCRdb keeps only in-frame clones here, not all; method: immunoSEQ multiplex PCR. The profile shows around 57,000 clones, 91% of them singletons. The material sequenced was peripheral blood, taken after pregnancy. The receptors were sampled from a female donor in good health, enrolled as a control in a pregnancy study. Both conserved end residues are part of each CDR3. Rows may omit the clone size; those that give it use once, few, many or a size class.

j_call v_call clone_size cdr3_aa
TRBJ2-1 TRBV7-7 - CASSSDSSPYNEQFF
TRBJ1-5 TRBV30 - CAPGVMSGQPQHF
TRBJ1-6 TRBV7-9 - CASIVRRSPLHF
TRBJ1-5 TRBV5-1 - CASSQGTASNQPQHF
TRBJ2-2 TRBV19 - CASSIETGLNTGELFF
TRBJ2-2 TRBV7-2 - CASRFIGAGPTGELFF
TRBJ1-4 TRBV7-6 - CASSLRGTDNEKLFF
TRBJ1-5 TRBV7-6 - CASSLYAGVSNQPQHF
TRBJ1-2 TRBV19 - CASSAGQEENYGYTF
TRBJ1-1 TRBV6-1 - CASSGTGGSTEAFF
TRBJ2-1 TRBV7-8 - CASSLAVGGTSGGFWQFF
TRBJ1-6 TRBV6-5 few CASSYDNSGSGSPLHF
TRBJ1-5 TRBV4-3 once CASSQGQGNQPQHF
TRBJ2-3 TRBV5-6 - CASSYGRSDTQYF
TRBJ1-2 TRBV7-3 - CASSLIAGDYGYTF
TRBJ2-3 TRBV4-1 - CASSQALGAADTQYF
TRBJ1-2 TRBV6-1 - CASSVGGSGAPYGYTF
TRBJ2-7 TRBV14 once CASSQDPPPRGIYEQYF
TRBJ1-6 TRBV18 - CASSPRGASPNSPLHF
TRBJ2-7 TRBV6-6 - CASSSTSGGPSYEQYF
TRBJ1-1 TRBV9 once CASSVTGASAEAFF
TRBJ1-4 TRBV19 - CASSIVQGSEKLFF
TRBJ1-3 TRBV19 once CASSLGNTIYF
TRBJ1-2 TRBV6-1 - CASTTNRAYGYTF
TRBJ1-3 TRBV5-5 - CASSLGQGISGNTIYF
TRBJ2-3 TRBV10-3 - CANARKAGGRTDTQYF
TRBJ1-5 TRBV7-9 - CASSLDGGSNQPQHF
TRBJ1-2 TRBV29-1 - CSVEGTGWHGYTF